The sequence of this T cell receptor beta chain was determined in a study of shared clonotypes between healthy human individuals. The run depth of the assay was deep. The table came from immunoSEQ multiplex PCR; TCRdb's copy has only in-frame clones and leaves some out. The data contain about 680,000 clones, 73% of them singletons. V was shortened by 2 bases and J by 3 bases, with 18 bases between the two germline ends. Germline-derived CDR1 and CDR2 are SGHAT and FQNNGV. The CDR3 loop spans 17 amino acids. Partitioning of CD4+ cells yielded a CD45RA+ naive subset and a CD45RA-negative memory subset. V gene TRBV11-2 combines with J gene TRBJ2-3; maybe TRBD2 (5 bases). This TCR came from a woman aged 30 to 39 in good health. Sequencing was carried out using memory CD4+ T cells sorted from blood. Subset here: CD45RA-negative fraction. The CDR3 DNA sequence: TGTGCCAGCAGCTTAAACCCCCCCGGGTCGGGGACAGATACGCAGTATTTT. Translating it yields CASSLNPPGSGTDTQYF.